These 15 T cell receptor beta chains came from one sample sequenced in a study of T-cell reconstitution after alpha-beta-depleted transplantation in children. Preparation of the TCRbeta library was carried out with unique molecular identifiers. TCRdb re-called the PCR reads through MiXCR, storing one row per CDR3 protein. Here the sample spans about 980,000 distinct CDR3 sequences, around 30% being singletons. The sample here was PBMCs, mostly from graft donor cells, taken 360 days after TCRalphabeta/CD19-depleted stem cell transplant. The receptors here all came from a boy in the first two years of life who had a stem cell transplant for SCID, so the T cells may come from the graft donor.

Only a few counts were recorded for this clonotype. The chain couples TRBV15 to TRBJ2-5; D call uncertain. CDR1 and CDR2 from the germline V gene are LNHNV and YYDKDF (reference sequence). This CDR3 region has 16 residues. Between the trimmed V and J ends, which lost 0 bases and 2 bases, there was a span of 13 bases. In nucleotides, the CDR3 is TGTGCCACCAGCAGAGATTTGGCAGACACTCAAGAGACCCAGTACTTC. Its protein is CATSRDLADTQETQYF.

The V and J genes are TRBV2 and TRBJ2-3, with 7 bases identical to TRBD1. Germline CDR1 SNHLY, CDR2 FYNNEI. This CDR3 is 15 amino acids long. V gave up 1 base and J gave up 0 bases; unmatched junction bases: 1. The CDR3 region has the DNA TGTGCCAGCAGTGAAGAGGGACAGAGCACAGATACGCAGTATTTT. Translating it yields CASSEEGQSTDTQYF.

This clonotype occurred a few times. The chain couples TRBV5-1 to TRBJ1-6; unclear D gene. Deletions cut 4 bases from V and 4 bases from J, with 6 bases between. CDR1 is SGHRS and CDR2 is YFSETQ in the germline V gene. The length of the CDR3 is 13 residues. The CDR3 loop is CASSADYNSPLHF. As DNA, the CDR3 is TGCGCCAGCAGCGCAGATTATAATTCACCCCTCCACTTT.

In this sample, this clonotype turned up many times. The chain employs TRBV4-1 and TRBJ1-2, with a possible D match to TRBD1 (5 bases). This CDR3 region has 15 residues. Germline assignment: CDR1 MGHRA and CDR2 YSYEKL. Trimming removed 4 bases from V and 2 bases from J, with 14 bases in between. The CDR3 is CASSLVTATNYGYTF. CDR3 DNA sequence: TGCGCCAGCAGCCTGGTGACAGCAACAAACTATGGCTACACCTTC.

The chain is built from TRBV5-1 and TRBJ2-3; possible D gene TRBD2, 6 bases. The CDR3 sequence is 17 residues long. CDR1 is SGHRS, CDR2 YFSETQ, per germline. Trimming took 4 bases from V and 0 from J, leaving 18 bases between them. The CDR3 here is CASSPHTSSPSTDTQYF. Written as DNA, the CDR3 is TGCGCCAGCAGCCCGCACACTAGCTCCCCTAGCACAGATACGCAGTATTTT.

The chain recombines TRBV12-3 or TRBV12-4 with TRBJ2-1; 7 bases are a match to TRBD1. Unmatched junction bases numbered 14, after V lost 5 bases and J lost 1 base. CDR3 length: 18 amino acids. The CDR3 loop is CASSRGPRGSFSYNEQFF. CDR3 sequence (DNA): TGTGCCAGCAGTCGCGGACCCAGGGGGTCCTTTTCCTACAATGAGCAGTTCTTC.

This clonotype was found a few times. J is TRBJ1-1 and V is TRBV9, with a weak D call TRBD1 (6 bases). Per the germline V gene, CDR1 is SGDLS and CDR2 is YYNGEE. CDR3 length: 15 residues. V lost 3 bases, J lost 2 bases, and 14 bases lay in between. The CDR3 coding sequence is TGTGCCAGCAGCGGGCACAGGGAATCCAACACTGAAGCTTTCTTT. Protein sequence: CASSGHRESNTEAFF. Full variable domain (remainder filled in from reference TRBV9 and TRBJ1-1): DSGVTQTPKHLITATGQRVTLRCSPRSGDLSVYWYQQSLDQGLQFLIQYYNGEERAKGNILERFSAQQFPDLHSELNLSSLELGDSALYFCASSGHRESNTEAFFGQGTRLTVV.

This clonotype showed up just a few times. The chain recombines TRBV4-3 with TRBJ2-1; 8 positions match TRBD2. This CDR3 has 16 amino acids. Germline-derived CDR1 and CDR2 are LGHNA and YSLEER. V was pared by 1 base and J by 7 bases, with 9 bases of the junction left unmatched. Here the CDR3 DNA reads TGCGCCAGCAGCCAAGGGGTACGGGGGGGCGTTAATGAGCAGTTCTTC. This translates into CASSQGVRGGVNEQFF.

V is TRBV3-1 and J is TRBJ2-1, with a possible D match to TRBD1 (6 bases). V was trimmed by 2 bases and J by 5 bases, leaving 10 bases between them. CDR3 size: 14 residues. Germline assignment: CDR1 LGHDT and CDR2 YNNKEL (reference sequence). DNA of the CDR3: TGTGCCAGCAGCCAAACAGGGTGGAACAATGAGCAGTTCTTC. It yields the protein CASSQTGWNNEQFF.

In its sample, this clonotype was seen a few times. V gene TRBV4-3 combines with J gene TRBJ2-2, with D unresolved. Per the germline V gene, CDR1 is LGHNA and CDR2 is YSLEER. The CDR3 sequence is 13 residues long. The V end lost 3 bases, the J end lost 8 bases, and 10 bases lay between the germline ends. Here the CDR3 DNA reads TGCGCCAGCAGCCAGCCATTAGGGGGGGAGCTGTTTTTT. This encodes CASSQPLGGELFF.

The J gene is TRBJ1-5, the V gene TRBV20-1; D might be TRBD1 (6 bases). Germline V lookup: CDR1 DFQATT, CDR2 SNEGSKA (reference sequence). Between the trimmed V and J ends, which lost 5 bases and 3 bases, there was a span of 14 bases. This CDR3 has 14 amino acids. The CDR3 spells CSAGTGANNQPQHF. CDR3 DNA: TGCAGTGCTGGGACGGGGGCCAACAATCAGCCCCAGCATTTT.

This clonotype has only a few counts. DNA for the CDR3: TGTGCCAGCAGCGTCGACAGCTCTGGGGCCAACGTCCTGACTTTC. This gives the protein CASSVDSSGANVLTF. This chain links TRBV9 with TRBJ2-6; D is possibly TRBD1 (5 bases). Trimming removed 2 bases from V and 0 bases from J, with 6 bases in between. CDR3 size: 15 residues. Germline CDR1 is SGDLS and CDR2 is YYNGEE.

This chain links TRBV3-1 with TRBJ1-1; unclear D gene. The V gene's germline CDR1 is LGHDT and CDR2 YNNKEL (reference sequence). This CDR3 is 11 amino acids long. The V end was cut by 1 base, the J end by 7 bases, with 4 bases between. The CDR3 here is CASSQANEAFF. The CDR3 bases are TGTGCCAGCAGCCAAGCGAATGAAGCTTTCTTT.

This clonotype has only a few counts. The V and J genes are TRBV5-1 and TRBJ2-1; tentatively, D is TRBD1 (7 bases). This CDR3 region has 16 residues. The V gene's germline CDR1 is SGHRS and CDR2 YFSETQ. V dropped 4 bases and J dropped 0 bases, with 14 bases sitting between them. CDR3 coding DNA: TGCGCCAGCAGCCGGGGGACAGACAGCTCCTACAATGAGCAGTTCTTC. Its protein is CASSRGTDSSYNEQFF.

The chain couples TRBV20-1 to TRBJ2-7; no clear D. Germline V gives CDR1 DFQATT, CDR2 SNEGSKA (reference sequence). Trimming removed 4 bases from V and 4 bases from J, with 8 bases in between. This CDR3 is built from 11 residues. CDR3 coding DNA: TGCAGTGCTACGAATAGGTACGAGCAGTACTTC. As protein: CSATNRYEQYF.